This T cell receptor (beta chain) was retrieved from a study of regulatory dendritic cells for organ transplantation (dated by TCRdb to the late 2010s). Notes on the research overall: TCRbeta repertoires were sequenced from sorted naive and memory CD4+ and CD8+ T cells before and after allostimulation with regulatory or mature dendritic cells.

The CDR3 has 14 amino acids, counting the end cysteine and phenylalanine. The sequence is cut down to CDR3 DNA, 42 bases in frame from base 1. Trimming removed 6 bases from V and 0 bases from J, leaving 12 bases between the germline ends. The germline V gene sets CDR1 to SGHAT and CDR2 to FQNNGV. Multiplexed two-step PCR with Vbeta-specific forward primers and Jbeta-specific reverse primers was used to amplify TCRbeta CDR3 regions. The TCRbeta libraries were sequenced on an Illumina instrument via the immunoSEQ service. For the original study's pipeline: IMGT annotation was used to assign V, D and J genes, and synthetic CDR3 analogues were used to correct the counts for multiplex PCR bias. The immunoSEQ Analyzer calculated repertoire clonality as one minus the normalized Shannon entropy. Fisher's exact test with Benjamini-Hochberg false discovery rate control was used to define clonal expansion, with two-tailed P<0.01. This immuneACCESS table, as held by TCRdb, lists in-frame sequences with V and J called but not all clones. Of the missing ones, under half trace to an unresolved V gene in checked studies; the others have no known cause. The DNA gave D and trimming, while V, J and clone size come from that table. This sample is represented by around 30,000 clones; about 80% of them were singletons. The ten top clones hold less than 2.5% of the sample.

Broader findings and caveats from the paper: Highly diverse repertoires were observed in naive CD4+ and CD8+ T cells, whereas lower diversity was observed in memory cells, and the most oligoclonal repertoires were found in memory CD8+ cells. The authors pointed out considerable heterogeneity between individuals in the alloreactive memory CD8+ T cell pool, and only a couple of subjects were sequenced. Of the resting subsets, memory CD8+ T cells had the largest number of alloreactive TCR clonotypes. In both subjects, allostimulation led to expansion of memory CD8+ clones, although regulatory dendritic cells appeared to cause more limited expansion than mature dendritic cells did.

Remarks on this clone: The clone's antigen remains unknown. Base-call qualities are not available, and no considerably larger clone is one nucleotide away.

Naive T cells were sorted as CD45RA+ and memory T cells as CD45RO+ CD4+ or CD8+ cells by FACS. The T cells used for TCR sequencing were obtained from two healthy control subjects. Sorted T cell subsets that were not stimulated were used as baseline controls for the mixed lymphocyte reactions. Genomic DNA was extracted with the Qiagen DNeasy Blood & Tissue Kit. The TCR was taken from a human donor in good health. The sequence is built from TRBV11-2 and TRBJ2-7, with TRBD1 tentatively as D gene (6 bases match). Specimen: memory CD4+ T cells from blood. Sample cell subset or site, as interpreted from the label and publication: CD45RO+ memory T cells. CDR3 region: CASRRGHSSYEQYF. The DNA sequence is as follows: TGTGCCAGCAGGAGGGGACATAGCTCCTACGAGCAGTACTTC.